The 9 T cell receptor beta chains in this list originate from one sample, sequenced in a study of T cell responses to AZD1222 COVID-19 vaccine (dated by TCRdb to the early 2020s). The sample's time point, from its label and the paper: about 28 days (+/-7) after the second vaccine dose. The library was prepared using the immunoSEQ multiplex PCR assay. TCRdb limited this immuneACCESS table to in-frame rearrangements with V and J called. A share of clones is missing; checked studies link under half to unresolved V genes, and the rest is unexplained. The sample includes nearly 110,000 clones, with roughly 87% observed a single time. The leading ten clones occupy 4.5% to 5.5% of the sample. Source: peripheral blood, taken 28 days after the second AZD1222 dose. The origin of the receptors is an adult who received the AZD1222 COVID-19 vaccine.

This sequence joins TRBV2 and TRBJ1-3, with D possibly being TRBD1 (6 bases). Germline CDR1 reads SNHLY; CDR2 reads FYNNEI. The CDR3 length is 15 residues. V shed 4 bases and J shed 1 base, with 11 bases lying between them. The DNA for the CDR3 is TGTGCCAGCAGTGGAACCAGGGGATCTGGAAACACCATATATTTT. Translated: CASSGTRGSGNTIYF.

This rearrangement joins TRBV6-5 to TRBJ1-1, with a tentative D call TRBD1 (5 bases). Germline CDR1 and CDR2: MNHEY and SVGAGI. The CDR3 sequence is 14 residues long. The DNA of the CDR3 is TGTGGAATAGAGGGGCAGAGGAAAAACACTGAAGCTTTCTTT. Its protein is CGIEGQRKNTEAFF.

The chain has TRBV15 and TRBJ1-1; D not certain. The V end lost 4 bases, the J end lost 2 bases, and 8 bases lay between the germline ends. The germline CDR1 and CDR2 sequences are LNHNV and YYDKDF (reference sequence). CDR3 length equals 13 residues. CDR3: CATSTDANTEAFF. The CDR3 DNA reads TGTGCCACCAGCACCGACGCCAACACTGAAGCTTTCTTT. The entire variable domain, with the rest obtained from reference TRBV15 and TRBJ1-1, is as follows: DAMVIQNPRYQVTQFGKPVTLSCSQTLNHNVMYWYQQKSSQAPKLLFHYYDKDFNNEADTPDNFQSRRPNTSFCFLDIRSPGLGDTAMYLCATSTDANTEAFFGQGTRLTVV.

V and J are TRBV16 and TRBJ1-5; D may be TRBD1 (6 bases). The CDR3 has 16 residues. V was clipped by 0 bases and J by 4 bases, with 13 bases between them. The germline V gene encodes CDR1 KGHSY and CDR2 FQNENV. As DNA, the CDR3 is TGTGCCAGCAGCCAATCGAGGGGGACGGTTAATCAGCCCCAGCATTTT. Its protein is CASSQSRGTVNQPQHF.

The J gene is TRBJ2-7, the V gene TRBV7-9; 9 bases line up with TRBD1. Trimming removed 1 base from V and 3 bases from J; junction bases left unmatched: 4. This CDR3 has 15 residues. Per germline, CDR1 SEHNR and CDR2 FQNEAQ (reference sequence). CDR3 in DNA: TGTGCCAGCAGCTTAGGACAGGGGGATTTCTACGAGCAGTACTTC. Protein product: CASSLGQGDFYEQYF.

This rearrangement joins TRBV10-2 to TRBJ2-7; D is unclear. The germline gives CDR1 WSHSY, CDR2 SAAADI. The ends were cut back, 8 bases at V and 2 bases at J, with 13 bases in the middle. CDR3 length: 13 amino acids. This chain's CDR3 is CASRPGNTYEQYF. Here the CDR3 DNA reads TGCGCCAGCCGGCCGGGTAATACCTACGAGCAGTACTTC.

This chain links TRBV10-3 with TRBJ1-1; D uncertain. CDR3 length: 13 amino acids. The V gene's germline CDR1 is ENHRY and CDR2 SYGVKD. Trimming left V 4 bases short and J 2 bases short, with 8 bases between. In nucleotides, the CDR3 is TGTGCCATCAGTGGGCAGGTAAACACTGAAGCTTTCTTT. It yields the protein CAISGQVNTEAFF.

As for this clone: The DNA is omitted, as the CDR3 cannot be located on it reliably, and the CDR3 follows TCRdb's listing. The rearrangement joins TRBV21-1 to TRBJ2-1; TRBD2, the table's D call, lacks a check against the DNA. TRBV21-1 corresponds to a pseudogene. 18 amino acids form the CDR3, both terminal residues included. CDR3 loop: CASSRGEVAGGSYNEQFF.

Here the CDR3 reads CASSETLGGVNGYTF. The CDR3 region has the DNA TGCGCCAGCAGTGAGACCCTGGGCGGGGTTAATGGCTACACCTTC. The genes are TRBV10-2 and TRBJ1-2; no definite D call. In germline, CDR1 is WSHSY, CDR2 SAAADI. This CDR3 contains 15 residues. V was cut by 2 bases and J by 6 bases, with 16 bases left in between.